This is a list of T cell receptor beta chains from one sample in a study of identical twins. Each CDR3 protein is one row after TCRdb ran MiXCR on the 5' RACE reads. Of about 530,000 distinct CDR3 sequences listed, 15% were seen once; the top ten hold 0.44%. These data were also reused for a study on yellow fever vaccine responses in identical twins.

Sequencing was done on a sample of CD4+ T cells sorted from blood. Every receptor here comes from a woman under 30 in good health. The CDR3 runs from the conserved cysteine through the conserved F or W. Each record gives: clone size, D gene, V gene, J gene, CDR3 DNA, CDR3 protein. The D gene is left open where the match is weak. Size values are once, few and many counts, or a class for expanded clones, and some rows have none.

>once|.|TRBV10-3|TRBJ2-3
TGTGCCATCAGTGGGGGCTCTTTCACAGATACGCAGTATTTT
CAISGGSFTDTQYF
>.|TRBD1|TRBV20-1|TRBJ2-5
TGCAGTGCTGGGGGGACAGGGTCCGGATTGACCCAGTACTTC
CSAGGTGSGLTQYF
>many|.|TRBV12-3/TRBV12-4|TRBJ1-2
TGTGCCAGCAGGCGGACAGCCAACTATGGCTACACCTTC
CASRRTANYGYTF
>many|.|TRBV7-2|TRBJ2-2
TGTGCCAGCAGCTTAGGGTGGACCGTCATGAACACCGGGGAGCTGTTTTTT
CASSLGWTVMNTGELFF
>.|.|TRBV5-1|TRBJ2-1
TGCGCCAGCAGCTTGGGTGGCGGGCCCCATCTCAATGAGCAGTTCTTC
CASSLGGGPHLNEQFF
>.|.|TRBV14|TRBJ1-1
TGTGCCAGCAGCCAAGACCGAGACAGGAACACTGAAGCTTTCTTT
CASSQDRDRNTEAFF
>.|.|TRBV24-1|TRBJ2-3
TGTGCCACCAGTGATTTGCGTCCGGATACGCAGTATTTT
CATSDLRPDTQYF
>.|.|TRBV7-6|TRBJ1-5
TGTGCCAGCAGCTTTTCGGGTCAGCCCCAGCGTTTT
CASSFSGQPQRF
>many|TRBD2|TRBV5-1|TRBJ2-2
TGCGCCAGCAGCTTGCGACTAGCGGGGGCGAACACCGGGGAGCTGTTTTTT
CASSLRLAGANTGELFF
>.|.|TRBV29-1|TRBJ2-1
TGCAGCGTTGGTGGGCCGAGCAGGGGAGATTACAATGAGCAGTTCTTC
CSVGGPSRGDYNEQFF
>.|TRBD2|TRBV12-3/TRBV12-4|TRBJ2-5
TGTGCCAGCAGTTTAACACTAGCGGAGGCCCAGTACTTC
CASSLTLAEAQYF
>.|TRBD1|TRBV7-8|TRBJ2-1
TGTGCCAGCAGCGAGCGGACAGGGCGGATGATCAATGAGCAGTTCTTC
CASSERTGRMINEQFF
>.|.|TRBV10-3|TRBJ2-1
TGTGCCATCAGTGACGGGATGGGTGAGCAGTTCTTC
CAISDGMGEQFF
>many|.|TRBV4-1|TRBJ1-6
TGCGCCAGCAGCCCAAAGATTGACGGATCGGCAAATAATTCACCCCTCCACTTT
CASSPKIDGSANNSPLHF
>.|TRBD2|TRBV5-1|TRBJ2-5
TGCGCCAGCAGCTTGGCGGCGGGGGGAGATCTAGGAGAGACCCAGTACTTC
CASSLAAGGDLGETQYF
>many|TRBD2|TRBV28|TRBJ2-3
TGTGCCAGCAGTTCACAATGGGGACTAGACAGCGCAGATACGCAGTATTTT
CASSSQWGLDSADTQYF
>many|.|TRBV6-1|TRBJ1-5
TGTGCCAGCAGTCCCCCGGGCAGCTACAATCAGCCCCAGCATTTT
CASSPPGSYNQPQHF
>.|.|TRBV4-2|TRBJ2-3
TGTGCCAGCAGCCGAAGGGTTGGGCAGGGAAGCACAGATACGCAGTATTTT
CASSRRVGQGSTDTQYF
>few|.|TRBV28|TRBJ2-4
TGTGCCAGCAACCCCCGGCAGGCCAACGCCAAGAACATTCAGTACTTC
CASNPRQANAKNIQYF
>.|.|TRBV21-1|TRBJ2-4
TGTGCCAGCAGCAAAGTTCCCTTAGGCCGCAAAAACATTCAGTACTTC
CASSKVPLGRKNIQYF
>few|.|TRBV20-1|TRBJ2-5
TGCAGTGCGGGGGGAGGGACATACTATAAAGAGACCCAGTACTTC
CSAGGGTYYKETQYF
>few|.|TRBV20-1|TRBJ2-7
TGCAGTGCTAGAGATCACAGCGCGAGCTCCTACGAGCAGTACTTC
CSARDHSASSYEQYF
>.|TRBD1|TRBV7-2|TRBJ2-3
TGTGCCAGCAGCTACAGACCGGGACAGACCACAGATACGCAGTATTTT
CASSYRPGQTTDTQYF
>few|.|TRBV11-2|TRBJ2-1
TGTGCCAGCAGCTTAATAGGTAGCGAGTACAATGAGCAGTTCTTC
CASSLIGSEYNEQFF
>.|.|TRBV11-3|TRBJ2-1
TGTGCCAGCAGCAAGCTCGACAATGAGCAGTTCTTC
CASSKLDNEQFF
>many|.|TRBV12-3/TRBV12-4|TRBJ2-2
TGTGCCAGCAGTTGGGGACTCAAGAACACCGGGGAGCTGTTTTTT
CASSWGLKNTGELFF
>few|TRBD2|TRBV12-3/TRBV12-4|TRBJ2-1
TGTGCCAGCAGTGAAACACCGGGACTAGCGGCTTACAATGAGCAGTTCTTC
CASSETPGLAAYNEQFF
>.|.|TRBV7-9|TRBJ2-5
TGTGCCAGCAGCGAAAAAAAGGGTAGCGGCAAAGAGACCCAGTACTTC
CASSEKKGSGKETQYF
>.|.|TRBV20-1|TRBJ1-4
TGCTGTGCTAGAGATAGGAAGCTTGCAACTAATGAAAAACTGTTTTTT
CCARDRKLATNEKLFF